The T cell receptor (beta chain) described here comes from a study of identical twins. With respect to this clonotype: Its antigen is currently unknown.

This CDR3 comprises 13 residues. Trimming took off 8 bases at V and 8 bases at J, with 13 bases between the two ends. Germline loops: CDR1 ENHRY, CDR2 SYGVKD. Notes on the study in general: With beta out-of-frame sequences, excess sharing by twins was weaker.

TCRdb processed the 5' RACE reads anew with MiXCR; each CDR3 protein has one entry. In the table there are over 550,000 distinct CDR3 sequences, 7% to 7.5% of which are singletons. The same data also went into a second study, on yellow fever vaccine responses in identical twins.

This chain uses TRBV10-3 with TRBJ1-6; D not resolved. Sequenced sample: PBMCs. This sequence originates from a young woman in good health. DNA for the CDR3: TGTGCCATCCAAGATTTTAGGGATTCACCCCTCCACTTT. It codes for CAIQDFRDSPLHF.